The TCR beta chain under discussion was sequenced for a study of OX40 agonist ivuxolimab in advanced cancers. General study results and limits: Dosing at 0.1 to 3.0 mg/kg was accompanied by clonal expansion of CD4+ and CD8+ blood T cells by week 6.

Clones were sequenced by immunoSEQ multiplex PCR, and TCRdb holds only the in-frame ones, with some missing. The sample includes about 67,000 clones, approximately 91% seen only once; the top ten take about 0.31%. As regards this clone: Its antigen remains unknown.

V lost 2 bases and J lost 9, with 5 bases in between. The CDR3 contains 11 residues. Per germline, CDR1 MNHEY and CDR2 SMNVEV (reference sequence). The sequencing here drew on CD4+ or CD8+ T cells sorted from blood, taken in a trial of the OX40 agonist ivuxolimab. This chain uses TRBV27 with TRBJ2-1; no clear D. This TCR came from an adult with an advanced solid tumor such as melanoma, head and neck, liver or kidney cancer. CDR3 sequence (DNA): TGTGCCAGCAGTTTAGGAGTTGAGCAGTTCTTC. Its protein product is CASSLGVEQFF.